A single sample gave rise to the 32 T cell receptor beta chains below, sequenced in a study of blood T cell repertoires in COVID-19. The table came from immunoSEQ multiplex PCR; TCRdb's copy has only in-frame clones and leaves some out. The sample includes a few hundred thousand clones, more than 70% of them seen just once. Sequenced: peripheral blood. The receptors here all came from a woman aged 18-29 years with acute or convalescent COVID-19.

This clone was seen once. CDR3 region: CAWTYRVRLGYTF. CDR3 coding DNA: TGTGCCTGGACTTACAGGGTTAGGTTGGGCTACACCTTC. The rearrangement uses TRBV30 and TRBJ1-2; D is possibly TRBD1 (6 bases). The CDR3 length is 13 residues. The V gene lost 4 bases and the J gene lost 8 bases, with 17 bases spanning the gap. Germline CDR1 GTSNPN, CDR2 SVGIG (reference sequence).

V gene TRBV24-1 combines with J gene TRBJ2-1; 10 bases agree with TRBD2. The ends lost 2 bases at V and 3 bases at J; junction bases unmatched: 3. The V gene's germline CDR1 is KGHDR and CDR2 SFDVKD. This CDR3 contains 16 residues. CDR3 nucleotides: TGTGCCACCAGTGATTCTTGGACTAGCGGCTACAATGAGCAGTTCTTC. It translates to CATSDSWTSGYNEQFF.

This clone was detected a few times. CDR3 in amino acids: CASSFRFRTSGSSVTGELFF. Here the CDR3 DNA reads TGTGCCAGCAGTTTTCGGTTTCGGACTAGCGGGAGTAGCGTCACCGGGGAGCTGTTTTTT. The gene calls are TRBV28 and TRBJ2-2; 13 bases fit TRBD2. J lost 4 bases, V lost 3 bases, and 14 bases had no gene match. The CDR3 loop spans 20 amino acids. CDR1 and CDR2 (germline): MDHEN, SYDVKM.

The V and J genes are TRBV28 and TRBJ2-4, with D tentatively TRBD1 (6 bases). CDR1 MDHEN and CDR2 SYDVKM come from the germline V gene. The CDR3 extends over 13 amino acids. The V and J ends lost 7 bases and 13 bases respectively, with 20 bases between them. CDR3: CASISGHRTSQYF. In nucleotides, the CDR3 is TGTGCCAGCATCTCGGGACACCGGACTTCCCAGTACTTC.

The chain employs TRBV27 and TRBJ1-2; D uncertain. The CDR3 spans 13 residues. CDR1 MNHEY and CDR2 SMNVEV come from the germline V gene (reference sequence). V shed 4 bases and J shed 10 bases, with 16 bases lying between them. The CDR3 bases are TGTGCCAGCAGTTCCCGGACGGGAGGTCCCTACACCTTC. It encodes CASSSRTGGPYTF.

The chain is built from TRBV14 and TRBJ1-2, with TRBD1 matching over 9 bases. Germline CDR1 SGHDN, CDR2 FVKESK. This CDR3 contains 14 residues. After removal of 3 bases from V and 3 bases from J, the junction contained 2 bases not matched to a gene. CDR3 coding DNA: TGTGCCAGCAGCCAGGGGACAGGGCACTATGGCTACACCTTC. Translated: CASSQGTGHYGYTF. Together with reference TRBV14 and TRBJ1-2, the CDR3 gives the full variable domain: EAGVTQFPSHSVIEKGQTVTLRCDPISGHDNLYWYRRVMGKEIKFLLHFVKESKQDESGMPNNRFLAERTGGTYSTLKVQPAELEDSGVYFCASSQGTGHYGYTFGSGTRLTVV.

This chain links TRBV6-2 or TRBV6-3 with TRBJ2-3; 8 bases are a match to TRBD2. The J segment lost 2 bases and the V segment lost 5 bases, leaving 6 bases of the junction unmatched. This CDR3 is built from 15 residues. From germline, CDR1 is MNHEY and CDR2 SVGEGT. The CDR3 DNA reads TGTGCCAGCAGTACCCTAGCGGGTACCACAGATACGCAGTATTTT. Translation: CASSTLAGTTDTQYF.

This clone was seen a handful of times. The chain couples TRBV6-2 or TRBV6-3 to TRBJ2-1; 12 bases align to TRBD2. Germline CDR1 reads MNHEY; CDR2 reads SVGEGT. V trimming: 4 bases; J trimming: 6 bases; junction bases outside the gene matches: 13. CDR3 length: 18 amino acids. The CDR3 loop is CASSSRRRLAGATNEQFF. The CDR3 DNA sequence: TGTGCCAGCAGTTCCCGGCGCCGACTAGCGGGAGCAACCAATGAGCAGTTCTTC.

This chain uses TRBV27 with TRBJ2-5; 10 nucleotides line up with TRBD1. Germline CDR1 is MNHEY and CDR2 is SMNVEV (reference sequence). V shed 5 bases and J 5 bases; nucleotides not matched to a gene: 5. The CDR3 totals 14 residues. CDR3 residues: CASSRTGGWETQYF. The CDR3 DNA is TGTGCCAGCAGTCGGACAGGGGGGTGGGAGACCCAGTACTTC.

The chain employs TRBV6-5 and TRBJ1-1; D is unresolved. The CDR3 consists of 13 residues. Germline CDR1 is MNHEY and CDR2 is SVGAGI. V gave up 2 bases and J gave up 5 bases, with 9 bases separating them. The chain's CDR3 is CASSYMSSTEAFF. CDR3 bases: TGTGCCAGCAGTTACATGTCCAGTACTGAAGCTTTCTTT.

V usage is TRBV7-2 and J usage is TRBJ2-7, with 10 bases fitting TRBD1. The CDR3 runs to 15 residues. Germline lookup yields CDR1 SGHTA and CDR2 FQGNSA. Unmatched junction bases numbered 7, after V lost 2 bases and J lost 6 bases. CDR3 sequence: CASSLTGTGAVEQYF. The CDR3 DNA reads as TGTGCCAGCAGCTTAACCGGGACAGGGGCTGTCGAGCAGTACTTC.

The chain employs TRBV20-1 and TRBJ1-1; 10 nucleotides align to TRBD1. CDR1 is DFQATT, CDR2 SNEGSKA, per germline (reference sequence). The CDR3 covers 12 residues. Trimming cost V 3 bases and J 10 bases; bases outside gene matches: 5. In DNA, the CDR3 is TGCAGTGCTAGTGGGGACAGGGGTGGAGCTTTCTTT. This gives the protein CSASGDRGGAFF.

DNA of the CDR3: TGTGCCAGCAGTTTAAGGTTGGAGCTCCTCTACGAGCAGTACTTC. Encoded protein: CASSLRLELLYEQYF. V and J are TRBV27 and TRBJ2-7; no definite D call. Germline V gene sequence: CDR1 MNHEY, CDR2 SMNVEV (reference sequence). Trimming cost V 2 bases and J 3 bases, with 14 bases left between them. The CDR3 has 15 amino acids.

The J gene is TRBJ2-5, the V gene TRBV7-8; D unclear. The CDR3 length is 15 residues. The V gene's germline CDR1 is SGHVS and CDR2 FQNEAQ. V was trimmed by 1 base and J by 5 bases, leaving 14 bases between them. The CDR3 loop is CASSLVRRVRETQYF. DNA of the CDR3: TGTGCCAGCAGCTTAGTCAGACGGGTGCGGGAGACCCAGTACTTC.

The chain employs TRBV11-3 and TRBJ2-2, with 7 bases matching TRBD2. CDR3 size: 17 residues. The V gene's germline CDR1 is SGHNT and CDR2 YENEEA. The V and J ends lost 1 base and 4 bases, in that order; junction bases with no gene match: 9. CDR3 nucleotide sequence: TGTGCCAGCAGCTTAGCTCTGGTGGGAGGGATCACCGGGGAGCTGTTTTTT. It specifies CASSLALVGGITGELFF.

The chain employs TRBV28 and TRBJ2-2, with 8 positions matching TRBD2. CDR3 length: 15 amino acids. With 6 bases clipped from V and 4 bases from J, the junction kept 7 bases outside the gene matches. The germline gives CDR1 MDHEN, CDR2 SYDVKM. The CDR3 sequence is CASRQAGEATGELFF. The CDR3 DNA reads TGTGCCAGCAGACAAGCGGGGGAGGCCACCGGGGAGCTGTTTTTT. The full variable domain, with the rest looked up from reference TRBV28 and TRBJ2-2, is DVKVTQSSRYLVKRTGEKVFLECVQDMDHENMFWYRQDPGLGLRLIYFSYDVKMKEKGDIPEGYSVSREKKERFSLILESASTNQTSMYLCASRQAGEATGELFFGEGSRLTVL.

This clone has more than one count but fewer than ten. The chain uses TRBV30 and TRBJ1-3, with D unclear. CDR3 length: 12 residues. V was pared by 4 bases and J by 0 bases, with 4 bases between. The germline V gene has CDR1 GTSNPN and CDR2 SVGIG (reference sequence). CDR3 sequence (DNA): TGTGCCTGGAATCTCTCTGGAAACACCATATATTTT. Protein: CAWNLSGNTIYF.

V and J are TRBV4-2 and TRBJ2-3; 8 bases fit TRBD2. The V gene end was trimmed by 2 bases and the J gene end by 4 bases; junction bases not matched to a gene: 11. Germline CDR1 and CDR2: LGHNA and YNFKEQ. The CDR3 is made up of 17 amino acids. The chain's CDR3 is CASSQIGTSGGADTQYF. CDR3 bases: TGTGCCAGCAGCCAAATAGGGACGAGCGGGGGAGCAGATACGCAGTATTTT.

This chain uses TRBV6-5 with TRBJ2-1; D is ambiguous. The CDR3 covers 15 residues. Trimming took 10 bases from V and 0 from J, leaving 16 bases between them. Germline loops: CDR1 MNHEY, CDR2 SVGAGI. The CDR3 bases are TGTGCCACAATAGAGGCCCCGAGCTCCTACAATGAGCAGTTCTTC. Translated, it gives CATIEAPSSYNEQFF.

The rearrangement joins TRBV30 to TRBJ1-2, with TRBD1 matching over 7 bases. Per germline, CDR1 GTSNPN and CDR2 SVGIG (reference sequence). CDR3 size: 12 residues. V gave up 5 bases and J gave up 4 bases; unmatched junction bases: 4. The DNA for the CDR3 is TGTGCCTGGGCGACAGGGCCCTATGGCTACACCTTC. As protein: CAWATGPYGYTF.

The chain recombines TRBV5-1 with TRBJ2-7; 10 bases align to TRBD2. The germline CDR1 and CDR2 sequences are SGHRS and YFSETQ. Trimming took 4 bases from V and 6 from J; bases not matched to a gene: 13. The CDR3 totals 16 residues. The CDR3 reads CASSLDSSGRGLEQYF. The DNA of the CDR3 is TGCGCCAGCAGCCTGGATTCCAGCGGGAGGGGCCTCGAGCAGTACTTC.

V usage is TRBV12-3 or TRBV12-4 and J usage is TRBJ2-7; D uncertain. The CDR3 runs 11 residues. V dropped 5 bases and J dropped 3 bases, with 5 bases sitting between them. CDR3 residues: CASSLYYEQYF. The CDR3 DNA reads TGTGCCAGCAGTCTGTACTACGAGCAGTACTTC.

This chain connects TRBV30 to TRBJ2-3, with a weak D call TRBD1 (5 bases). Deletions cut 1 base from V and 9 bases from J, with 20 bases between. This CDR3 has 15 amino acids. Germline-derived CDR1 and CDR2 are GTSNPN and SVGIG (reference sequence). In DNA form, the CDR3 reads TGTGCCTGGAGTGGAGACAGCCGTAGGGTGTGGACGCAGTATTTT. Its protein product is CAWSGDSRRVWTQYF.

The gene calls are TRBV6-5 and TRBJ2-5, with TRBD1 as a possible D gene (5 bases). The V gene lost 6 bases and the J gene lost 1 base, with 12 bases spanning the gap. CDR1 is MNHEY, CDR2 SVGAGI, per germline. CDR3 length: 14 amino acids. The CDR3 DNA reads TGTGCCAGCAGCCTAACAGGAACCCAAGAGACCCAGTACTTC. Translation gives CASSLTGTQETQYF.

V and J are TRBV4-2 and TRBJ2-3; D might be TRBD2 (6 bases). The germline V gene has CDR1 LGHNA and CDR2 YNFKEQ. V lost 0 bases, J lost 1 base, and 11 bases lay in between. The CDR3 sequence is 16 residues long. This CDR3 is CASSQESRGGTDTQYF. The CDR3 bases are TGTGCCAGCAGCCAAGAATCACGCGGGGGCACAGATACGCAGTATTTT.

This chain links TRBV13 with TRBJ1-1; 10 bases line up with TRBD1. V was clipped by 6 bases and J by 0 bases; unmatched bases: 10. Germline CDR1 PRHDT, CDR2 FYEKMQ (reference sequence). This CDR3 contains 17 residues. Here the CDR3 DNA reads TGTGCCAGCAGGCCGGGACAGGGGACCGCCTTGAACACTGAAGCTTTCTTT. Its protein is CASRPGQGTALNTEAFF.

The genes are TRBV6-1 and TRBJ2-1; a possible D gene is TRBD2 (6 bases). This CDR3 comprises 15 residues. Trimming cost V 3 bases and J 6 bases, with 15 bases left between them. Germline CDR1 and CDR2: MNHNS and SASEGT. CDR3 sequence (DNA): TGTGCCAGCAGTGATCGAACTAGCACCCTCAATGAGCAGTTCTTC. It yields the protein CASSDRTSTLNEQFF.

The rearrangement links TRBV19 to TRBJ1-1, with D perhaps TRBD1 (5 bases). CDR3 size: 13 residues. Germline V gives CDR1 LNHDA, CDR2 SQIVND (reference sequence). V lost 3 bases and J lost 5, with 10 bases in between. This CDR3 is CASSIPEGTEAFF. The CDR3 DNA sequence: TGTGCCAGTAGTATTCCGGAGGGGACTGAAGCTTTCTTT.

The chain recombines TRBV3-1 (or the pseudogene TRBV3-2) with TRBJ1-2; 7 bases align to TRBD1. Trimming at V came to 1 base and at J to 8 bases, leaving 13 bases not matched to a gene. There are 16 residues in the CDR3. Germline values: CDR1 LGHDT, CDR2 YNNKEL (reference sequence). CDR3 bases: TGTGCCAGCAGCCAAGTGCCAATTACAGGGGCGGAAGGCTACACCTTC. Translation: CASSQVPITGAEGYTF.

The rearrangement uses TRBV7-6 and TRBJ2-1, with TRBD1 as a possible D gene (5 bases). Trimming pared 1 base from V and 2 bases from J, leaving 12 bases between. The germline gives CDR1 SGHVS, CDR2 FNYEAQ. The CDR3 consists of 16 residues. The CDR3 spells CASSLGGASTYNEQFF. The CDR3, as DNA: TGTGCCAGCAGCTTAGGTGGGGCGTCGACCTACAATGAGCAGTTCTTC.

This chain joins TRBV19 and TRBJ1-5; TRBD1 agrees at 7 bases. Germline trimming cut 7 bases from V and 6 bases from J; bases unmatched to any gene: 12. From germline, CDR1 is LNHDA and CDR2 SQIVND (reference sequence). The CDR3 sequence is 15 residues long. The CDR3 DNA sequence: TGTGCCAGTACCATAACGGGCAGGGGGGTTCAGCCCCAGCATTTT. Translation: CASTITGRGVQPQHF. The whole variable domain, remainder taken from reference TRBV19 and TRBJ1-5, is DGGITQSPKYLFRKEGQNVTLSCEQNLNHDAMYWYRQDPGQGLRLIYYSQIVNDFQKGDIAEGYSVSREKKESFPLTVTSAQKNPTAFYLCASTITGRGVQPQHFGDGTRLSIL.

The V gene is TRBV19, the J gene TRBJ2-7; TRBD2 matches at 9 bases. The CDR3 is made up of 16 amino acids. Germline V CDR1 and CDR2: LNHDA, SQIVND (reference sequence). V lost 0 bases and J lost 4; bases outside the gene matches: 7. The CDR3: CASSIDGSGSRYEQYF. CDR3 DNA: TGTGCCAGTAGTATAGACGGTAGCGGGAGCAGATACGAGCAGTACTTC.